These 30 T cell receptor beta chains share one sample of origin, sequenced in a study of T cell responses to AZD1222 COVID-19 vaccine (dated by TCRdb to the early 2020s). Interpreted using the paper, the time point label stands for: baseline before first vaccination. Receptor amplification or capture employed the immunoSEQ multiplex PCR assay. Entries here come from immuneACCESS through TCRdb and include only in-frame sequences with V and J called. Some clones fail to appear in such tables; in the studies checked, an unresolved V gene covers under half of the shortfall, and the cause of the remainder is unknown. For this sample there are approximately 160,000 clones; 75% to 90% appear just once. Roughly 2.5% of the sample is taken by the ten largest. The sequenced sample was peripheral blood, obtained on day 0 of AZD1222 vaccination. These receptors came from an adult in good health.

The chain joins TRBV14 to TRBJ2-6; D unresolved. The CDR3 sequence is 19 residues long. V lost 2 bases to trimming and J lost 0 bases, with 17 bases between them. Germline lookup yields CDR1 SGHDN and CDR2 FVKESK. The DNA for the CDR3 is TGTGCCAGCAGCCAAACTAAGGAGACTCTAGTCTCTGGGGCCAACGTCCTGACTTTC. Its protein is CASSQTKETLVSGANVLTF.

The chain joins TRBV28 to TRBJ1-2, with 7 bases fitting TRBD1. Germline lookup yields CDR1 MDHEN and CDR2 SYDVKM. CDR3 size: 14 residues. J gave up 3 bases and V 1 base, and 2 bases lay outside the gene matches. CDR3 sequence: CASSLSGTDYGYTF. The CDR3 DNA sequence: TGTGCCAGCAGTTTATCCGGGACAGACTATGGCTACACCTTC.

The chain couples TRBV27 to TRBJ1-2; 8 bases agree with TRBD1. CDR3 size: 13 residues. In germline, CDR1 is MNHEY, CDR2 SMNVEV (reference sequence). Trimming cost V 6 bases and J 10 bases; bases outside gene matches: 10. The CDR3 loop is CASRTDRAGDYTF. In DNA, the CDR3 is TGTGCCAGCAGGACGGACAGGGCGGGCGACTACACCTTC.

V and J are TRBV30 and TRBJ2-2; D gene unclear. The CDR3 extends over 14 amino acids. V dropped 3 bases and J dropped 0 bases, with 8 bases sitting between them. Germline V lookup: CDR1 GTSNPN, CDR2 SVGIG (reference sequence). The CDR3 sequence is CAWRLSANTGELFF. The CDR3 DNA is TGTGCCTGGAGACTATCCGCGAACACCGGGGAGCTGTTTTTT.

This clone was observed a handful of times. V is TRBV4-1 and J is TRBJ1-3; 9 bases align to TRBD1. The CDR3 is made up of 15 amino acids. Looked up from germline, CDR1 is MGHRA and CDR2 is YSYEKL. The V gene end was trimmed by 4 bases and the J gene end by 4 bases; junction bases not matched to a gene: 5. The chain's CDR3 is CASSRTGVSGNTIYF. For the CDR3, the DNA is TGCGCCAGCAGCCGGACAGGGGTTTCGGGAAACACCATATATTTT.

This chain links TRBV7-2 with TRBJ2-7, with TRBD1 matching over 11 bases. The germline V gene encodes CDR1 SGHTA and CDR2 FQGNSA. The junction had 9 bases not matched to a gene; V was cut back by 5 bases and J by 3 bases. This CDR3 has 16 residues. DNA for the CDR3: TGTGCCAGCAGCAAAATAGGACAGGGGGCCTTCTACGAGCAGTACTTC. This encodes CASSKIGQGAFYEQYF.

The CDR3 loop reads CASSLANPGRETQYF. The CDR3 nucleotides read TGCGCCAGCAGCTTGGCTAACCCCGGGAGAGAGACCCAGTACTTC. The J gene is TRBJ2-5, the V gene TRBV5-1; D perhaps matches TRBD2 (6 bases). The CDR3 sequence is 15 residues long. V was trimmed by 0 bases and J by 4 bases, leaving 13 bases between them. Germline assignment: CDR1 SGHRS and CDR2 YFSETQ.

This clone has a handful of counts. The V call is TRBV7-2, the J call TRBJ1-1; D is undetermined. The V and J ends lost 3 bases and 1 base respectively, with 6 bases between them. The germline V gene encodes CDR1 SGHTA and CDR2 FQGNSA. This CDR3 is built from 13 residues. CDR3: CASSFSWNTEAFF. The CDR3 DNA is TGTGCCAGCAGCTTCTCCTGGAACACTGAAGCTTTCTTT.

The rearrangement links TRBV14 to TRBJ1-2; TRBD1 matches 7 bases. This CDR3 comprises 19 residues. The germline gives CDR1 SGHDN, CDR2 FVKESK. Trimming at V came to 2 bases and at J to 8 bases, leaving 23 bases not matched to a gene. The CDR3 here is CASSQFDLRQGRPSWGYTF. CDR3 DNA sequence: TGTGCCAGCAGCCAATTTGACCTTAGACAGGGAAGACCATCTTGGGGCTACACCTTC.

The chain combines TRBV2 with TRBJ2-3, with D tentatively TRBD2 (5 bases). CDR3 length: 14 amino acids. V was pared by 5 bases and J by 2 bases, with 11 bases between. Germline assignment: CDR1 SNHLY and CDR2 FYNNEI. This chain's CDR3 is CASSFRDSTDTQYF. The DNA of the CDR3 is TGTGCCAGCAGTTTCCGGGATTCCACAGATACGCAGTATTTT.

This chain links TRBV6-5 with TRBJ1-3; TRBD1 matches at 8 bases. The CDR3 runs to 16 residues. Germline V lookup: CDR1 MNHEY, CDR2 SVGAGI. The V segment lost 4 bases and the J segment 4 bases; nucleotides outside the gene matches: 9. DNA of the CDR3: TGTGCCAGCAGTTCCCTCACAGGGGGAGGAGGAAACACCATATATTTT. Its protein is CASSSLTGGGGNTIYF.

This rearrangement joins TRBV19 to TRBJ1-2; unclear D gene. CDR3 length equals 14 residues. Germline loops: CDR1 LNHDA, CDR2 SQIVND (reference sequence). V lost 5 bases and J lost 8, with 18 bases in between. The CDR3 sequence is CASSPPGLNWGYTF. In DNA form, the CDR3 reads TGTGCCAGTAGTCCCCCGGGCCTTAATTGGGGCTACACCTTC.

The J gene is TRBJ1-1, the V gene TRBV6-1; D remains ambiguous. Looked up from germline, CDR1 is MNHNS and CDR2 is SASEGT. Trimming pared 2 bases from V and 0 bases from J, leaving 7 bases between. This CDR3 has 14 residues. CDR3: CASSEIPMNTEAFF. Here the CDR3 DNA reads TGTGCCAGCAGTGAAATCCCCATGAACACTGAAGCTTTCTTT.

The V and J genes are TRBV5-8 and TRBJ2-5; maybe TRBD2 (5 bases). The CDR3 extends over 20 amino acids. Germline CDR1 is SGHTS and CDR2 is YDEGEE. Trimming removed 7 bases from V and 6 bases from J, with 37 bases in between. This chain's CDR3 is CASALARTSSIGERSKTQYF. DNA for the CDR3: TGTGCCAGCGCACTTGCGCGCACGTCCTCGATAGGAGAGCGGTCAAAGACCCAGTACTTC.

The chain has TRBV13 and TRBJ1-3, with 9 bases matching TRBD1. CDR1 and CDR2 from the germline V gene are PRHDT and FYEKMQ (reference sequence). Unmatched junction bases numbered 8, after V lost 2 bases and J lost 0 bases. CDR3 length: 18 amino acids. The CDR3 DNA follows: TGTGCCAGCAGCTTAACACAGGGGGCCTACTACTCTGGAAACACCATATATTTT. Protein product: CASSLTQGAYYSGNTIYF.

The chain links TRBV6-1 to TRBJ2-7, with a tentative D call TRBD2 (6 bases). The CDR3 extends over 15 amino acids. Germline CDR1 is MNHNS and CDR2 is SASEGT. Trimming cost V 0 bases and J 0 bases, with 9 bases left between them. CDR3 amino acids: CASSEAGGSSYEQYF. CDR3 sequence (DNA): TGTGCCAGCAGTGAAGCTGGAGGGAGCTCCTACGAGCAGTACTTC.

The chain uses TRBV6-6 and TRBJ2-3, with D unclear. Germline lookup yields CDR1 MNHNY and CDR2 SVGAGI (reference sequence). The CDR3 has 13 residues. V was pared by 2 bases and J by 4 bases, with 7 bases between. CDR3 loop: CASSYETADTQYF. In nucleotides, the CDR3 is TGTGCCAGCAGTTACGAAACAGCAGATACGCAGTATTTT.

This clone has just one count. This chain uses TRBV9 with TRBJ1-3; D is possibly TRBD1 (5 bases). Germline V gives CDR1 SGDLS, CDR2 YYNGEE. The CDR3 sequence is 14 residues long. Trimming pared 3 bases from V and 3 bases from J, leaving 10 bases between. The CDR3 bases are TGTGCCAGCAGCGAGAAGGGGCTTGGAAACACCATATATTTT. This sequence encodes CASSEKGLGNTIYF.

This rearrangement joins TRBV7-6 to TRBJ2-2; TRBD2 agrees at 9 bases. CDR1 is SGHVS and CDR2 is FNYEAQ in the germline V gene. The CDR3 is 18 amino acids. With 1 base clipped from V and 5 bases from J, the junction kept 11 bases outside the gene matches. As DNA, the CDR3 is TGTGCCAGCAGCTTAGAGACTAGCGGCCCGGCGGGGACCGGGGAGCTGTTTTTT. This encodes CASSLETSGPAGTGELFF.

The chain recombines TRBV5-4 with TRBJ2-4, with D possibly being TRBD1 (5 bases). V shed 4 bases and J shed 3 bases, with 11 bases lying between them. Germline CDR1 is SGHNT and CDR2 is YYREEE (reference sequence). This CDR3 is built from 14 residues. CDR3 in amino acids: CASSHTGNKNIQYF. CDR3 in DNA: TGTGCCAGCAGCCATACAGGCAACAAAAACATTCAGTACTTC.

The CDR3 DNA reads as TGCGCCAGCAGCGGGAACTTCGAGCAGTACTTC. It yields the protein CASSGNFEQYF. This chain connects TRBV5-1 to TRBJ2-7; D is unresolved. Germline values: CDR1 SGHRS, CDR2 YFSETQ. Deletions cut 4 bases from V and 6 bases from J, with 8 bases between. CDR3 length equals 11 residues.

The chain couples TRBV7-3 to TRBJ2-3; the match to TRBD2 covers 8 bases. Looked up from germline, CDR1 is SGHTA and CDR2 is FQGTGA. This CDR3 has 15 amino acids. With 5 bases clipped from V and 4 bases from J, the junction kept 8 bases outside the gene matches. The CDR3 spells CASSPGLGGADTQYF. The DNA of the CDR3 is TGTGCCAGCAGCCCGGGACTAGGGGGAGCAGATACGCAGTATTTT.

The chain uses TRBV27 and TRBJ1-2; D not certain. CDR3 length: 14 amino acids. Between the trimmed V and J ends, which lost 3 bases and 2 bases, there was a span of 10 bases. Germline loops: CDR1 MNHEY, CDR2 SMNVEV (reference sequence). CDR3 sequence reads: CASSLGIANYGYTF. CDR3 coding DNA: TGTGCCAGCAGTTTGGGGATCGCGAACTATGGCTACACCTTC.

This clone was counted between two and nine times. V gene TRBV28 combines with J gene TRBJ1-2; no clear D. Germline CDR1 reads MDHEN; CDR2 reads SYDVKM. Trimming took off 2 bases at V and 6 bases at J, with 7 bases between the two ends. The CDR3 has 12 residues. The DNA for the CDR3 is TGTGCCAGCAGTTTACTGGGAAATGGCTACACCTTC. The encoded protein is CASSLLGNGYTF.

V and J are TRBV11-1 and TRBJ1-4, with unresolved D. There are 15 residues in the CDR3. V shed 6 bases and J shed 4 bases, with 15 bases lying between them. CDR1 is SGHAT and CDR2 is FQDESV in the germline V gene (reference sequence). The CDR3 bases are TGTGCCAGCAGTTCCCGGACCGCTCGTAATGAAAAACTGTTTTTT. Protein sequence: CASSSRTARNEKLFF. The full variable domain, with the rest looked up from reference TRBV11-1 and TRBJ1-4, is EAEVAQSPRYKITEKSQAVAFWCDPISGHATLYWYRQILGQGPELLVQFQDESVVDDSQLPKDRFSAERLKGVDSTLKIQPAELGDSAMYLCASSSRTARNEKLFFGSGTQLSVL.

The J gene is TRBJ2-1, the V gene TRBV12-3 or TRBV12-4, with D possibly matching TRBD2 (5 bases). Trimming stripped 5 bases from V and 4 bases from J, with 9 bases between. This CDR3 region has 13 residues. The CDR3 DNA reads as TGTGCCAGCAGTATACTAGAGTACAATGAGCAGTTCTTC. Translation gives CASSILEYNEQFF.

The chain carries TRBV3-1 (or the pseudogene TRBV3-2) and TRBJ2-1; 9 bases match TRBD2. Germline V CDR1 and CDR2: LGHDT, YNNKEL (reference sequence). J gave up 7 bases and V 0 bases, and 13 bases lay outside the gene matches. The CDR3 is 18 amino acids. This CDR3 reads CASSQDWSGGRARNEQFF. The CDR3, as DNA: TGTGCCAGCAGCCAAGATTGGTCTGGCGGGAGGGCCAGGAATGAGCAGTTCTTC.

Regarding this clone: One end of the junction is discordant with germline, which a read error may explain. This rearrangement joins TRBV2 to TRBJ2-7; a possible D gene is TRBD2 (5 bases). This CDR3 comprises 13 residues. Germline CDR1 reads SNHLY; CDR2 reads FYNNEI. The CDR3 DNA reads TGTGCCAGCAGGGGTACTAGTTCCTCCGAGCAGTACTTC. The encoded protein is CASRGTSSSEQYF.

V usage is TRBV28 and J usage is TRBJ2-3; 7 nucleotides align to TRBD1. Per germline, CDR1 MDHEN and CDR2 SYDVKM. V lost 6 bases, J lost 3 bases, and 9 bases stayed unmatched. CDR3 size: 15 residues. CDR3 DNA: TGTGCCAGCAGGGGTGAGGGGGCCGGGACAGATACGCAGTATTTT. It specifies CASRGEGAGTDTQYF.

The V and J genes are TRBV7-3 and TRBJ2-5, with D tentatively TRBD1 or TRBD2 (5 bases each). V was clipped by 2 bases and J by 5 bases, with 15 bases between them. The CDR3 sequence is 15 residues long. Germline V lookup: CDR1 SGHTA, CDR2 FQGTGA. The CDR3 DNA follows: TGTGCCAGCAGCTTAGGATCTGGGGGTAGGGAGACCCAGTACTTC. Translation gives CASSLGSGGRETQYF.